This passage covers 22 T cell receptor beta chains from one sample sequenced in a study of PD-1 blockade in classical Hodgkin lymphoma. Sequenced by immunoSEQ multiplex PCR; TCRdb stores in-frame clones only, minus some. This sample has about 25,000 clones; approximately 80% occur once, and the top ten carry around 6.5%. Each and every patient relapsed after autologous stem cell transplantation, and patients got differing brentuximab vedotin exposure. The source material was peripheral blood mononuclear cells (PBMCs), sampled at baseline. The receptor source for this set is a human donor with classical Hodgkin lymphoma.

CDR3 nucleotides: TGTGCCATCAGTGAAAGGGGAGGCTACACCTTC. Translating it yields CAISERGGYTF. J is TRBJ1-2 and V is TRBV10-3, with a weak D call TRBD1 (5 bases). Per the germline V gene, CDR1 is ENHRY and CDR2 is SYGVKD. The length of the CDR3 is 11 residues. V was cut by 3 bases and J by 8 bases, with 7 bases left in between.

The chain has TRBV4-2 and TRBJ1-3; D possibly corresponds to TRBD1 (5 bases). Germline V gene sequence: CDR1 LGHNA, CDR2 YNFKEQ. This CDR3 has 16 amino acids. Trimming shortened V by 1 base and J by 0 bases, and 10 bases separated the two germline ends. Here the CDR3 reads CASSQARGPSGNTIYF. The CDR3 bases are TGTGCCAGCAGCCAAGCTAGGGGTCCCTCTGGAAACACCATATATTTT.

V and J are TRBV5-1 and TRBJ2-7, with a possible D match to TRBD1 (6 bases). CDR3 length equals 13 residues. With 1 base removed from V and 5 bases from J, the gap between germline ends came to 10 bases. Per the germline V gene, CDR1 is SGHRS and CDR2 is YFSETQ. The CDR3 DNA reads TGCGCCAGCAGCTTGACAGGGTGGAACGAGCAGTACTTC. Amino acid sequence: CASSLTGWNEQYF.

The chain combines TRBV23-1 with TRBJ2-2; D gene ambiguous. Being an ORF, TRBV23-1 has a function that is uncertain. V was trimmed by 9 bases and J by 6 bases, leaving 20 bases between them. The CDR3 is 15 amino acids. CDR3 in amino acids: CARNDLVLHAGELFF. The CDR3 DNA sequence: TGCGCCAGAAATGACCTAGTTCTTCACGCCGGGGAGCTGTTTTTT.

V usage is TRBV28 and J usage is TRBJ1-2; TRBD1 is a possible D gene (5 bases). Germline CDR1 is MDHEN and CDR2 is SYDVKM. V was shortened by 5 bases and J by 4 bases, with 17 bases between the two germline ends. This CDR3 is built from 15 residues. The DNA for the CDR3 is TGTGCCAGCAGTCTTTATCCGTTGGGGGGCTATGGCTACACCTTC. Its protein product is CASSLYPLGGYGYTF.

This clone has more than one count but fewer than ten. The CDR3 here is CASSLSTGARGYTF. The CDR3 nucleotides read TGTGCCAGCAGTTTATCGACTGGGGCACGTGGCTACACCTTC. This sequence joins TRBV27 and TRBJ1-2; a weak D match, TRBD1 (5 bases). Germline values: CDR1 MNHEY, CDR2 SMNVEV (reference sequence). This CDR3 is built from 14 residues. Trimming left V 0 bases short and J 7 bases short, with 12 bases between.

The gene calls are TRBV30 and TRBJ1-5, with TRBD1 matching 10 bases. The CDR3 extends over 15 amino acids. J lost 10 bases, V lost 0 bases, and 9 bases had no gene match. Looked up from germline, CDR1 is GTSNPN and CDR2 is SVGIG (reference sequence). The CDR3 nucleotides are TGTGCCTGGAGTGTAGGGGGACAGGGGCAAACCCCCCAGCATTTT. Protein: CAWSVGGQGQTPQHF. The variable domain in full, with the rest retrieved from reference TRBV30 and TRBJ1-5, is SQTIHQWPATLVQPVGSPLSLECTVEGTSNPNLYWYRQAAGRGLQLLFYSVGIGQISSEVPQNLSASRPQDRQFILSSKKLLLSDSGFYLCAWSVGGQGQTPQHFGDGTRLSIL.

This sequence joins TRBV5-4 and TRBJ2-3; no definite D call. V lost 1 base to trimming and J lost 1 base, with 10 bases between them. Germline values: CDR1 SGHNT, CDR2 YYREEE (reference sequence). The CDR3 length is 15 residues. The CDR3: CASSLSGIGTDTQYF. The CDR3 DNA is TGTGCCAGCAGCTTGAGTGGGATCGGCACAGATACGCAGTATTTT.

V is TRBV25-1 and J is TRBJ2-1; 9 nucleotides align to TRBD1. Trimming took 2 bases from V and 0 from J; bases not matched to a gene: 8. The CDR3 is 18 amino acids. The germline gives CDR1 MGHDK, CDR2 SYGVNS. The CDR3 reads CASSENRGRDSSYNEQFF. The CDR3 nucleotides are TGTGCCAGCAGTGAAAACAGGGGGCGAGATAGCTCCTACAATGAGCAGTTCTTC.

The genes are TRBV6-5 and TRBJ1-5, with 10 bases lining up with TRBD1. The V gene end was trimmed by 5 bases and the J gene end by 5 bases; junction bases not matched to a gene: 6. The germline gives CDR1 MNHEY, CDR2 SVGAGI. The CDR3 spans 15 residues. The CDR3 loop is CASSLKDRGDQPQHF. DNA of the CDR3: TGTGCCAGCAGTCTAAAGGACAGGGGGGATCAGCCCCAGCATTTT.

The chain has TRBV5-8 and TRBJ1-1, with D possibly being TRBD1 (6 bases). Trimming shortened V by 3 bases and J by 7 bases, and 16 bases separated the two germline ends. The CDR3 spans 14 residues. Germline CDR1 is SGHTS and CDR2 is YDEGEE. As DNA, the CDR3 is TGTGCCAGCAGCTACACAGGGACCCCAAGTGAAGCTTTCTTT. Encoded protein: CASSYTGTPSEAFF.

The chain couples TRBV14 to TRBJ2-7, with TRBD1 as a possible D gene (6 bases). Germline lookup yields CDR1 SGHDN and CDR2 FVKESK. This CDR3 is built from 13 residues. V lost 1 base and J lost 6, with 10 bases in between. The CDR3 is CASSQVGGGEQYF. CDR3 in DNA: TGTGCCAGCAGCCAAGTAGGGGGTGGCGAGCAGTACTTC.

V is TRBV7-8 and J is TRBJ2-1, with D perhaps TRBD2 (5 bases). The V and J ends lost 1 base and 8 bases respectively, with 15 bases between them. CDR3 length: 15 residues. Germline V gives CDR1 SGHVS, CDR2 FQNEAQ. The DNA for the CDR3 is TGTGCCAGCAGCTTAGGAGGGTCGCGTTTCTATGAGCAGTTCTTC. Translating it yields CASSLGGSRFYEQFF.

The CDR3 is CASSQEWGPYEQYF. In DNA, the CDR3 is TGCGCCAGCAGCCAAGAATGGGGTCCCTACGAGCAGTACTTC. The rearrangement links TRBV4-1 to TRBJ2-7; D remains ambiguous. CDR3 size: 14 residues. Germline V gene sequence: CDR1 MGHRA, CDR2 YSYEKL. V lost 0 bases to trimming and J lost 2 bases, with 8 bases between them.

The V and J genes are TRBV7-8 and TRBJ2-5, with 13 bases matching TRBD2. The germline V gene has CDR1 SGHVS and CDR2 FQNEAQ. J was trimmed by 4 bases and V by 4 bases; bases with no gene match: 3. The CDR3 covers 15 residues. The CDR3 loop reads CASSSRTSGGETQYF. In nucleotides, the CDR3 is TGTGCCAGCAGCTCGAGGACTAGCGGGGGAGAGACCCAGTACTTC.

The chain carries TRBV11-1 and TRBJ2-3, with D unresolved. CDR3 length equals 13 residues. Trimming removed 5 bases from V and 3 bases from J, with 9 bases in between. Germline V gives CDR1 SGHAT, CDR2 FQDESV (reference sequence). The CDR3: CASSNSATDTQYF. As DNA, the CDR3 is TGTGCCAGCAGCAACTCAGCTACAGATACGCAGTATTTT.

V and J are TRBV6-4 and TRBJ2-1; 8 nucleotides match TRBD2. V dropped 4 bases and J dropped 7; count of bases not matched to a gene: 6. Germline CDR1 reads MRHNA; CDR2 reads SNTAGT. The CDR3 extends over 14 amino acids. CDR3 DNA sequence: TGTGCCAGCAGTGTGGCGGGGGGCCGTAATGAGCAGTTCTTC. Protein: CASSVAGGRNEQFF.

This rearrangement joins TRBV4-3 to TRBJ2-3; unclear D gene. Trimming stripped 1 base from V and 2 bases from J, with 10 bases between. CDR1 and CDR2 (germline): LGHNA, YSLEER. The CDR3 is 15 amino acids. The chain's CDR3 is CASSQVGIATDTQYF. In nucleotides, the CDR3 is TGCGCCAGCAGCCAAGTGGGGATTGCCACAGATACGCAGTATTTT.

The rearrangement links TRBV29-1 to TRBJ2-5; D gene uncertain. There are 12 residues in the CDR3. V was shortened by 4 bases and J by 1 base, with 7 bases between the two germline ends. Germline CDR1 SQVTM, CDR2 ANQGSEA. CDR3 in amino acids: CSVVAFQETQYF. The DNA of the CDR3 is TGCAGCGTTGTAGCTTTCCAAGAGACCCAGTACTTC.

This rearrangement joins TRBV2 to TRBJ2-6; no clear D. V lost 9 bases and J lost 4, with 13 bases in between. The CDR3 extends over 14 amino acids. The germline V gene has CDR1 SNHLY and CDR2 FYNNEI. The CDR3 DNA follows: TGTGCCAGTTCGGTCGCGGCAGGGGCCAACGTCCTGACTTTC. As protein: CASSVAAGANVLTF. The variable domain in full, completed from reference TRBV2 and TRBJ2-6, reads EPEVTQTPSHQVTQMGQEVILRCVPISNHLYFYWYRQILGQKVEFLVSFYNNEISEKSEIFDDQFSVERPDGSNFTLKIRSTKLEDSAMYFCASSVAAGANVLTFGAGSRLTVL.

The sample holds a few counts of this clone. The V and J genes are TRBV28 and TRBJ1-1; a possible D gene is TRBD1 (6 bases). From germline, CDR1 is MDHEN and CDR2 SYDVKM. CDR3 size: 15 residues. V was trimmed by 5 bases and J by 3 bases, leaving 16 bases between them. CDR3: CASSPLYREDTEAFF. The CDR3 region has the DNA TGTGCCAGCAGTCCGCTCTACAGGGAGGACACTGAAGCTTTCTTT.

V usage is TRBV27 and J usage is TRBJ1-1; D perhaps matches TRBD1 (5 bases). Germline loops: CDR1 MNHEY, CDR2 SMNVEV (reference sequence). Trimming took 7 bases from V and 5 from J, leaving 14 bases between them. The CDR3 has 13 residues. The CDR3 reads CASTGQGNTEAFF. The CDR3 DNA is TGTGCCAGCACGGGCCAGGGTAATACTGAAGCTTTCTTT.